This T cell receptor beta chain was recovered during a study of T cell responses to AZD1222 COVID-19 vaccine (dated by TCRdb to the early 2020s). Regarding the complete study: AZD1222 recipients with second doses at about 4 weeks or about 12 weeks were pooled, because spike-specific TCR depth and breadth did not differ between schedules. Trial participants were enrolled by age into subgroups of 18-55, 56-69 and 70-plus years, and roughly 150, 30 and 60 TCR-sequenced participants, respectively, were included in these subgroups. TCR sequencing was performed for 230 to 250 trial participants, of whom 200 to 220 were given two doses of AZD1222 and approximately 25 were given two doses of MenACWY control vaccine.

CDR1 is given as SGHDT and CDR2 as YYEEEE, both from the germline V gene. V and J are truncated by 0 bases and 5 bases respectively, leaving an intervening sequence of 11 bases. Spanning cysteine to phenylalanine, the CDR3 consists of 14 amino acids. Only the CDR3 DNA is retained, 42 bases long and in frame from the first base. The CDR3 regions of human TCRbeta chains were analyzed by immunosequencing. In the paper's pipeline: TCRs in the repertoires were matched against a reference library of SARS-CoV-2-specific TCRs that had been generated with the MIRA antigen-specificity platform. Breadth was defined as the fraction of unique TCRs that were SARS-CoV-2-associated, and depth was defined as the fraction of total T cells that were SARS-CoV-2-associated. Using the MIRA data, each spike-specific TCR was mapped to the spike region that the TCR reacts to and placed in a CD4 or CD8 class. Log10-transformed breadth and depth values were compared by one-way ANOVA with Sidak's multiple comparisons tests. TCRdb took this table from immuneACCESS and kept in-frame rearrangements with V and J called. Such tables lack part of the clones; where checked against another copy, unresolved V genes explain under half of the gap, and the rest is unexplained. For V, J and clone size, that table is used; D and trimming come from the DNA. Recorded for this sample are 200,000 or so clones; 94% of them occurred a single time. The leading ten clones occupy approximately 9.6% of the sample.

What this sample's time point label stands for: baseline before first vaccination. Samples from vaccinated people were obtained from the UK trials COV001 and COV002, which included a single-blind randomized controlled phase 2/3 trial of AZD1222 (ChAdOx1 nCoV-19) in healthy adults. For TCRbeta chain sequencing, PBMC samples from trial participants were taken at day 0 and at day 28 after the second dose. This clone appeared a single time. No cognate antigen has been identified for it. No quality values exist for individual bases; no much larger clone is one base distant. Summary of the overall study and its limitations: Participants were mostly white British and included more females than males, and it was suggested by the authors that clonal diversity may have been underestimated. After two AZD1222 doses, both the breadth and the depth of spike-specific TCRs were significantly higher than at day 0 and than in MenACWY recipients. No day 14 peak-response samples were available, so repertoires were characterized only after the peak T cell response. Conclusions about previously exposed vaccinees were limited because only six AZD1222 recipients were SARS-CoV-2 seropositive at baseline. The whole spike protein was spanned by vaccine-associated CD4 TCRs, and dominant responses were seen in regions 160-218 and 743-854. In the small 56-69-year group, the increase in depth fell short of significance, most likely because of low power. Reportedly, close to half of the unique spike-specific TCRs recognized epitopes lying outside the regions that are mutated in the B.1.351 and B.1.1.7 variants.

The sequences come from peripheral blood, collected on day 0 of AZD1222 vaccination. This TCR was recovered from an adult in good health. Recombination joined TRBV5-6 with TRBJ1-2, with an unclear D gene assignment. The nucleotides are TGTGCCAGCAGCTTGGGCAAACCCTTTTATGGCTACACCTTC. It codes for CASSLGKPFYGYTF. The entire variable domain, with the stretches around the CDR3 drawn from the reference TRBV5-6 and TRBJ1-2 proteins, is DAGVTQSPTHLIKTRGQQVTLRCSPKSGHDTVSWYQQALGQGPQFIFQYYEEEERQRGNFPDRFSGHQFPNYSSELNVNALLLGDSALYLCASSLGKPFYGYTFGSGTRLTVV.